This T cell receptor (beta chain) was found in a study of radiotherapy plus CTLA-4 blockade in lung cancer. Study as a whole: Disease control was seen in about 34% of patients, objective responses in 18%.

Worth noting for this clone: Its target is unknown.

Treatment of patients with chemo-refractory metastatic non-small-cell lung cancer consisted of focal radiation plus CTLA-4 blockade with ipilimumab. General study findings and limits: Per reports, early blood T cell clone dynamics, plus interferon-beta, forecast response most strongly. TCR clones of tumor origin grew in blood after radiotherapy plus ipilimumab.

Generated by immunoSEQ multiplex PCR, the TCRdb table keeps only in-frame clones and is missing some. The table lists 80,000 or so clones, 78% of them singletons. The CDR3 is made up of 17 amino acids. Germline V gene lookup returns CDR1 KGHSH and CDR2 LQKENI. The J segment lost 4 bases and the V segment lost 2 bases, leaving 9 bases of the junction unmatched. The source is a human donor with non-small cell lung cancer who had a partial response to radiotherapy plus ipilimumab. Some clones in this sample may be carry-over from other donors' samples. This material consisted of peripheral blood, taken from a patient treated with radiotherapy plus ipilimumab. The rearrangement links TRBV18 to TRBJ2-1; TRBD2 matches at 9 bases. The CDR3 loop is CASSPLSSGGPYNEQFF. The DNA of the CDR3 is TGTGCCAGCTCACCATTGAGTAGCGGGGGACCATACAATGAGCAGTTCTTC.